The clone carrying this T cell receptor beta chain was seen a handful of times. The antigen is not known. An end of the junction differs from the germline gene, which may be a read error. A sample-barcoded 5' primer and a J-beta primer mix were used in a second PCR of roughly 7 to 11 cycles. TCRdb re-analysed the 5' RACE reads in MiXCR, keeping a single row per CDR3 protein. The sample has 600,000 or so distinct CDR3 sequences; about 30% are singletons. This entry comes from a study of blood T cells in healthy people across ages. Notes on the study in general: Across the age range, TCR beta diversity per million T cells fell in a roughly linear way. With donor CMV status unknown, expanded clonotype changes were possibly confounded.

The germline V gene encodes CDR1 SGHAT and CDR2 FQNNGV. This CDR3 region has 17 residues. Per-sample yields of isolated PBMCs were at least 6 million. The receptor was derived from a woman of 80 years or more in good health. The sample consisted of blood. The V gene is TRBV11-2, the J gene TRBJ1-4; D possibly corresponds to TRBD1 (5 bases). CDR3 region: CASSPRGGLGRGEKRFF. The CDR3 DNA reads as TGTGCCAGCAGCCCGAGGGGTGGGCTCGGGCGCGGTGAAAAACGGTTTTTT.